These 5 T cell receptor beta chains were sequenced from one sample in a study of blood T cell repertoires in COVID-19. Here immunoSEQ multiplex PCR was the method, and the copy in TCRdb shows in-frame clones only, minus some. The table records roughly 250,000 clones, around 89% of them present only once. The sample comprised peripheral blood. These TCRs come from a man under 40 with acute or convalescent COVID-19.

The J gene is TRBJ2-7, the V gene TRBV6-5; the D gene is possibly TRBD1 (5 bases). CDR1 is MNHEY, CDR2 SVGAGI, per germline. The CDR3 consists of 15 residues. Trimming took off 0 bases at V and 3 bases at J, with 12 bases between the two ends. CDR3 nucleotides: TGTGCCAGCAGTTACTCTACAGGTGGAGTCTACGAGCAGTACTTC. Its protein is CASSYSTGGVYEQYF.

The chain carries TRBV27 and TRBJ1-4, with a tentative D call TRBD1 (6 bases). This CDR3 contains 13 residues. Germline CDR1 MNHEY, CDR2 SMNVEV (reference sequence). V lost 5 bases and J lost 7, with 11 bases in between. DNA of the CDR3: TGTGCCAGCAGTAACAGGGTTGGTGAAAAACTGTTTTTT. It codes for CASSNRVGEKLFF.

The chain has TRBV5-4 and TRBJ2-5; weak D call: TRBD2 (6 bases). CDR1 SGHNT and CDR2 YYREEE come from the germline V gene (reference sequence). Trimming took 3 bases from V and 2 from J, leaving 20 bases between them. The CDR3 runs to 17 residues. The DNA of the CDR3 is TGTGCCAGCAGCTGGGCCGTTAGAACGGGAGCACAAGAGACCCAGTACTTC. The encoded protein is CASSWAVRTGAQETQYF.

CDR3 sequence reads: CASSQVGWASGETQYF. CDR3 nucleotides: TGTGCCAGCAGCCAAGTCGGCTGGGCTAGCGGGGAGACCCAGTACTTC. The rearrangement joins TRBV3-1 (or the pseudogene TRBV3-2) to TRBJ2-5; 8 bases are shared with TRBD2. This CDR3 has 16 residues. Per the germline V gene, CDR1 is LGHDT and CDR2 is YNNKEL (reference sequence). V was pared by 1 base and J by 5 bases, with 9 bases of the junction left unmatched.

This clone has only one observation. As DNA, the CDR3 is TGTGCCAGCAGCCTCAGGGGCCTGAACACTGAAGCTTTCTTT. This encodes CASSLRGLNTEAFF. This chain connects TRBV14 to TRBJ1-1; D perhaps matches TRBD1 (6 bases). With 4 bases removed from V and 0 bases from J, the gap between germline ends came to 9 bases. The germline V gene encodes CDR1 SGHDN and CDR2 FVKESK. The CDR3 length is 14 residues.